Ten or more counts support the clone carrying this T cell receptor (beta chain). Its antigen is undetermined. V shed 1 base and J shed 0 bases, with 11 bases lying between them. This CDR3 spans 16 amino acids. Germline CDR1 and CDR2: SGHRS and YFSETQ. The data originate from a study of T cells after yellow fever vaccination. Study-level results: Contaminants from the bulk population, in the form of abundant clonotypes, could be found in FACS-sorted repertoires.

Template-switching 5'RACE yielded the TCR cDNA; a universal primer site and UMIs were added in the process. Using its own MiXCR run on the 5' RACE reads, TCRdb lists one record per CDR3 protein. The sample lists about 330,000 distinct CDR3 sequences, roughly 8.4% occurring once. The chain combines TRBV5-1 with TRBJ2-4; D possibly corresponds to TRBD2 (6 bases). The clonotype was recovered from a man younger than 35 who received the YFV17D yellow fever vaccine. Sequencing used PBMCs, obtained around 45 days after the first yellow fever vaccination. The CDR3 protein is CASSLWGDLAKNIQYF. Here the CDR3 DNA reads TGCGCCAGCAGCTTGTGGGGGGATCTAGCCAAAAACATTCAGTACTTC.